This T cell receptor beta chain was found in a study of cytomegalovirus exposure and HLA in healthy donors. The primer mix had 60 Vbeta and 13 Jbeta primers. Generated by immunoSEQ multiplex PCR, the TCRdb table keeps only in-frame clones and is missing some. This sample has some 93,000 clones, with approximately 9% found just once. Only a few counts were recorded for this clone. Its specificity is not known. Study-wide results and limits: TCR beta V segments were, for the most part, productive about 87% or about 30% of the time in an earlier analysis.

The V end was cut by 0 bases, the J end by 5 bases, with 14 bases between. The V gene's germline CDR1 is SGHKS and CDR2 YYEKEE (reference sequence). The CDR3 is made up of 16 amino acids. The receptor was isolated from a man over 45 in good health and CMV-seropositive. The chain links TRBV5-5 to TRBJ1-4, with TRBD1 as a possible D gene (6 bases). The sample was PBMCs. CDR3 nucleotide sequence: TGTGCCAGCAGCTTGGGTGTAGGGACACCGAATGAAAAACTGTTTTTT. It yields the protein CASSLGVGTPNEKLFF.